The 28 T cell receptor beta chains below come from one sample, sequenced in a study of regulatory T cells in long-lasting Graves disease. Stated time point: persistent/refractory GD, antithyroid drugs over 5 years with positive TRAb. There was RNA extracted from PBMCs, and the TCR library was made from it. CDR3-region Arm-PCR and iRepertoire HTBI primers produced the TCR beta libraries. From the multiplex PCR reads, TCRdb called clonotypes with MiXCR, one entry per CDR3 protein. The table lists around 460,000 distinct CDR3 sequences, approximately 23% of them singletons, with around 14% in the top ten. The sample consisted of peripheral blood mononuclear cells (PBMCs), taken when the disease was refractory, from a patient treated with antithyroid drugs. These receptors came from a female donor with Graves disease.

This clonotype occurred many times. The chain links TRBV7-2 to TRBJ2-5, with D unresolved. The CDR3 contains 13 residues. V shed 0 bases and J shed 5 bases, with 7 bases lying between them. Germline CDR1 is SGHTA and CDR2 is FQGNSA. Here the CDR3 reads CASSLAVSETQYF. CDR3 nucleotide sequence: TGTGCCAGCAGCTTAGCGGTTTCGGAGACCCAGTACTTC.

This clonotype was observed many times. CDR3 bases: TGTGCCAGCAGTGAGGACAAGGAGGAAAAACTGTTTTTT. Translating gives CASSEDKEEKLFF. This chain joins TRBV2 and TRBJ1-4; maybe TRBD1 (5 bases). Germline V CDR1 and CDR2: SNHLY, FYNNEI. The V gene lost 3 bases and the J gene lost 8 bases, with 10 bases spanning the gap. The CDR3 consists of 13 residues.

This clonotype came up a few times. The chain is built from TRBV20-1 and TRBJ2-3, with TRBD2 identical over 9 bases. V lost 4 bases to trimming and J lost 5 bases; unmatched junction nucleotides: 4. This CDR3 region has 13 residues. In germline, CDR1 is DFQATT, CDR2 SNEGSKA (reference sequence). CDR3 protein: CSATDSGGDTQYF. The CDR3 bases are TGCAGTGCTACAGATAGCGGGGGAGATACGCAGTATTTT.

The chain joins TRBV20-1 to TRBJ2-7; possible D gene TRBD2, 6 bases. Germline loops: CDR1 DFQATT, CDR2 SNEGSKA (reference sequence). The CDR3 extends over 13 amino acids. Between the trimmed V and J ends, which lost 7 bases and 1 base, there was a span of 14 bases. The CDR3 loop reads CSGLGGTSYEQYF. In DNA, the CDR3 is TGCAGTGGCTTAGGAGGGACTTCCTACGAGCAGTACTTC.

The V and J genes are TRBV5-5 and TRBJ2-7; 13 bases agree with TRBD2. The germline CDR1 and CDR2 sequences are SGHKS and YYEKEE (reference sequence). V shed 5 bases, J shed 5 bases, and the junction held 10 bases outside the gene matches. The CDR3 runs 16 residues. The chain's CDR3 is CASRVRTSGRLNEQYF. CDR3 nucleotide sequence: TGTGCCAGCAGGGTGAGGACTAGCGGGAGACTCAACGAGCAGTACTTC.

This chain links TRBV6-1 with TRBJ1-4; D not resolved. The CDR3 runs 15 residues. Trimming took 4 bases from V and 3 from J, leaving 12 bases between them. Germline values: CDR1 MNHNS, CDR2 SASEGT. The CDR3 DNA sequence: TGTGCCAGCAGTGTTCTGCGACCTCCTAATGAAAAACTGTTTTTT. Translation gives CASSVLRPPNEKLFF.

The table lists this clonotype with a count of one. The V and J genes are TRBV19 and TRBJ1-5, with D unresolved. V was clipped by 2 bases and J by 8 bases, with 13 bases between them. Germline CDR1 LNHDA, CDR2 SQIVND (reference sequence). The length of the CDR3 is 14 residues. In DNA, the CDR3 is TGTGCCAGTAGTATATTAGGAGTTAATGAGCCCCAGCATTTT. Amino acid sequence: CASSILGVNEPQHF.

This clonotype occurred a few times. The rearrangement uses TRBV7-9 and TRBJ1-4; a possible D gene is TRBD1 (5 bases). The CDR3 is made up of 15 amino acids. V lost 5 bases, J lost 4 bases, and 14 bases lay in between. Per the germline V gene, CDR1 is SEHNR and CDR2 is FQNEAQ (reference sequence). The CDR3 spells CASSPPGRINEKLFF. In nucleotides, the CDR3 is TGTGCCAGCAGCCCACCGGGACGGATTAATGAAAAACTGTTTTTT.

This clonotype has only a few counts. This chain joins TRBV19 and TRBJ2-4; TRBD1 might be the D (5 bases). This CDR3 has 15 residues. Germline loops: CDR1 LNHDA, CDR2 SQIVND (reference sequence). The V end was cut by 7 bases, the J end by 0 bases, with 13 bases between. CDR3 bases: TGTGCCAGTAATTCGCCAGGGTTAGCCAAAAACATTCAGTACTTC. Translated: CASNSPGLAKNIQYF.

CDR3 residues: CASSYAETSSTEAFF. The CDR3 DNA follows: TGTGCCAGCAGTTACGCCGAGACCTCCAGCACTGAAGCTTTCTTT. The chain employs TRBV4-2 and TRBJ1-1; no clear D. The CDR3 totals 15 residues. Germline lookup yields CDR1 LGHNA and CDR2 YNFKEQ. Deletions cut 6 bases from V and 4 bases from J, with 18 bases between.

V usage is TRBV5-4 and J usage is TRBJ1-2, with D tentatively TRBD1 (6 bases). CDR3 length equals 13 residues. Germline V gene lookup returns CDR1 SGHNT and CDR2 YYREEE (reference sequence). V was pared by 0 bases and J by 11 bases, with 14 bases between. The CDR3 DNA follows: TGTGCCAGCAGCTTGGATGGACAGAGTGATTACACCTTC. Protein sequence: CASSLDGQSDYTF.

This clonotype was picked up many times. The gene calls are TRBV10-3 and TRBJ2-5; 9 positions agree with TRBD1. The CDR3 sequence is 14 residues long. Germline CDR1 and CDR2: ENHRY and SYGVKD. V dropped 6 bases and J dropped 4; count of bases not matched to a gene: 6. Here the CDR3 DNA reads TGTGCCATCAGCGGCGGACAGGGGACAGAGACCCAGTACTTC. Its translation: CAISGGQGTETQYF.

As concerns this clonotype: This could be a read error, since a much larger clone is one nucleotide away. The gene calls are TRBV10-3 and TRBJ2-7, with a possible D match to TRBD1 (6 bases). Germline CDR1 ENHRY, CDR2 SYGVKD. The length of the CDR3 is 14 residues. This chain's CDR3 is CAINEWQGNYEQYF. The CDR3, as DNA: TGTGCCATCAATGAGTGGCAGGGGAACTACGAGCAGTACTTC.

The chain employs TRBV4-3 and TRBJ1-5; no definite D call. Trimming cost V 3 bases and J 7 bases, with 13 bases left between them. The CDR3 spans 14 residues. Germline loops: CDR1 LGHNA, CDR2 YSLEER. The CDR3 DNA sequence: TGCGCCAGCAGCCAGGAAGGCAGCGGGCAGCCCCAGCATTTT. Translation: CASSQEGSGQPQHF.

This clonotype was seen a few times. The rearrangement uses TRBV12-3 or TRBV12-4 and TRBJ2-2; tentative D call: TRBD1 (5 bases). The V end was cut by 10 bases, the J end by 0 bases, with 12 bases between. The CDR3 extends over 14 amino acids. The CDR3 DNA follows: TGTGCCAACCAGGACACCCCGAACACCGGGGAGCTGTTTTTT. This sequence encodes CANQDTPNTGELFF.

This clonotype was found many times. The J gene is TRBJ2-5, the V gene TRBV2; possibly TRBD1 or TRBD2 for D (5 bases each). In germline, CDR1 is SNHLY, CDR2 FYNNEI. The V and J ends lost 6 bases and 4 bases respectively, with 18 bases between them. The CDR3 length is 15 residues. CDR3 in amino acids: CASRPTRGEGETQYF. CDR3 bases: TGTGCCAGCAGACCCACTAGGGGAGAGGGAGAGACCCAGTACTTC.

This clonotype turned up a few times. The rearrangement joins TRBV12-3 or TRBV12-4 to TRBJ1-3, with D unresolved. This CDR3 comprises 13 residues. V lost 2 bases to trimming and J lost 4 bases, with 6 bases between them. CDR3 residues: CASSLPEGNTIYF. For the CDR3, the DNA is TGTGCCAGCAGTTTACCGGAAGGAAACACCATATATTTT.

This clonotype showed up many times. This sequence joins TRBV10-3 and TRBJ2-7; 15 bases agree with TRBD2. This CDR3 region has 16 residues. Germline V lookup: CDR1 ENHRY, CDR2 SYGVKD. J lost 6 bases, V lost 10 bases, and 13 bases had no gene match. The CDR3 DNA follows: TGTGCCACCCTGGGACTAGCGGGGGGTACGGGGGGCGAGCAGTACTTC. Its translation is CATLGLAGGTGGEQYF.

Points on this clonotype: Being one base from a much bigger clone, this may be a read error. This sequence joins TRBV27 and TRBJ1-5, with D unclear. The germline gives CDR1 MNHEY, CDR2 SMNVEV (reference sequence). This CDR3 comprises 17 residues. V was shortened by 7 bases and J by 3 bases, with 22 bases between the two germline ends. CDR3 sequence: CASKPPNKEEINQPQHF. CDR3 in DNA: TGTGCCAGCAAACCCCCTAACAAGGAGGAGATCAATCAGCCCCAGCATTTT.

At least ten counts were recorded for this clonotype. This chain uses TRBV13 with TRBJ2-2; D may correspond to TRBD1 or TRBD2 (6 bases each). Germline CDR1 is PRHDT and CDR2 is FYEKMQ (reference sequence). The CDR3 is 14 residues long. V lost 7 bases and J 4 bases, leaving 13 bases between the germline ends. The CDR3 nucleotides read TGTGCCAGCACCACACAGGGAGGCACCGGGGAGCTGTTTTTT. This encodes CASTTQGGTGELFF.

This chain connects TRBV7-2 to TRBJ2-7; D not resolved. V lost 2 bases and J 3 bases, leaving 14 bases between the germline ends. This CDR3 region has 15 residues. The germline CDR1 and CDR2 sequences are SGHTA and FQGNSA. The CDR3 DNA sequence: TGTGCCAGCAGCTTAAGGTCTGGGAACTACTACGAGCAGTACTTC. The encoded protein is CASSLRSGNYYEQYF. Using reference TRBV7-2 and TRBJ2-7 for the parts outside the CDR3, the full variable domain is GAGVSQSPSNKVTEKGKDVELRCDPISGHTALYWYRQSLGQGLEFLIYFQGNSAPDKSGLPSDRFSAERTGGSVSTLTIQRTQQEDSAVYLCASSLRSGNYYEQYFGPGTRLTVT.

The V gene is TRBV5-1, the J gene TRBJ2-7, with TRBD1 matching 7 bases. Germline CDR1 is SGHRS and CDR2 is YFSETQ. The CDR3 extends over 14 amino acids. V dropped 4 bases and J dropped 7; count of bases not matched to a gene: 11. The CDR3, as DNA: TGCGCCAGCAGCATCCGGGACAGCTCGGGAGAGCAGTACTTC. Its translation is CASSIRDSSGEQYF.

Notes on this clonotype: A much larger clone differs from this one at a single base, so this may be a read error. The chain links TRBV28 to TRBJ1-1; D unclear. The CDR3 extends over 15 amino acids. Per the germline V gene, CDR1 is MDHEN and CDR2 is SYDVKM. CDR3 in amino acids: CASGPDRARRTEASF. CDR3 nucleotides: TGTGCCAGCGGACCCGACCGGGCTCGGAGGACTGAAGCTTCCTTT.

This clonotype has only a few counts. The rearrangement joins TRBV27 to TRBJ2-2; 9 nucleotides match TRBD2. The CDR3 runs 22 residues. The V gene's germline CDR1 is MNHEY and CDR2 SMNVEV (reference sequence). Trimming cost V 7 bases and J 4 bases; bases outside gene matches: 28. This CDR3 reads CASIISAIDGTSKPKPTGELFF. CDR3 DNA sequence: TGTGCCAGCATAATTTCTGCAATCGATGGGACTAGCAAGCCGAAACCCACCGGGGAGCTGTTTTTT.

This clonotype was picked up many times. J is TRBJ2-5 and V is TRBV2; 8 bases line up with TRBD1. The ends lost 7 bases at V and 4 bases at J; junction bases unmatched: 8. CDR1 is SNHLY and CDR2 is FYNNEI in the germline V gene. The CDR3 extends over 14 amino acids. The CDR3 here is CASTRQGARETQYF. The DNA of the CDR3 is TGTGCCAGCACTAGGCAGGGGGCGCGAGAGACCCAGTACTTC.

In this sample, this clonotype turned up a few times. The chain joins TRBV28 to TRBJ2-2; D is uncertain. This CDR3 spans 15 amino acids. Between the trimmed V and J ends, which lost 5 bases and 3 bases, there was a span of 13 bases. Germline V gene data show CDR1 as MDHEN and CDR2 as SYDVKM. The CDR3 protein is CASSPPSAHTGELFF. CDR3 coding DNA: TGTGCCAGCAGTCCCCCTTCGGCCCACACCGGGGAGCTGTTTTTT.

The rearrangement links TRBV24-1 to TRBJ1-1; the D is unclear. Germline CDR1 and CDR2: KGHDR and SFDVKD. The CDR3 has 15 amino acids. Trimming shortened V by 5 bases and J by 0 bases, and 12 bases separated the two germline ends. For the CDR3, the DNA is TGTGCCACCAGTGCGGGCGCGGGCCTGAACACTGAAGCTTTCTTT. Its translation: CATSAGAGLNTEAFF.

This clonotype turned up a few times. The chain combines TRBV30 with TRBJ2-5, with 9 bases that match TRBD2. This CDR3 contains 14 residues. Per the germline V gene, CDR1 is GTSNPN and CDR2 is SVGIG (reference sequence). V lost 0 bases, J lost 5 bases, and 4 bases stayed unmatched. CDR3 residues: CAWSVPSGRETQYF. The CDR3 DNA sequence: TGTGCCTGGAGTGTACCCAGCGGGAGGGAGACCCAGTACTTC.